The 22 T cell receptor beta chains in this list originate from one sample, sequenced in a study of CD8 T cells in ankylosing spondylitis. One entry per CDR3 protein results from TCRdb running MiXCR on the 5' RACE reads. Of over 30,000 distinct CDR3 sequences listed, 9.5% to 12% are singletons. Source material: synovial fluid, either unsorted or a sorted T cell fraction (not recorded which). The receptors shown here come from a male donor with ankylosing spondylitis.

By its share, this clonotype is medium-sized. This chain connects TRBV12-3 or TRBV12-4 to TRBJ1-5, with 7 bases lining up with TRBD1. The CDR3 loop spans 15 amino acids. The J segment lost 7 bases and the V segment lost 5 bases, leaving 11 bases of the junction unmatched. CDR3 DNA: TGTGCCAGCAGTAGTTTTACAGGGGCGACGCAGCCCCAGCATTTT. Protein sequence: CASSSFTGATQPQHF.

This clonotype was observed many times. This rearrangement joins TRBV20-1 to TRBJ2-5; perhaps TRBD2 as D (6 bases). The CDR3 covers 15 residues. Germline V gene data show CDR1 as DFQATT and CDR2 as SNEGSKA (reference sequence). V dropped 5 bases and J dropped 5 bases, with 21 bases sitting between them. The CDR3 spells CSAAWSVAGRETQYF. The DNA for the CDR3 is TGCAGTGCTGCCTGGTCTGTCGCGGGGAGGGAGACCCAGTACTTC.

There are many counts of this clonotype. The gene calls are TRBV20-1 and TRBJ2-1; the match to TRBD2 covers 12 bases. Germline V gives CDR1 DFQATT, CDR2 SNEGSKA (reference sequence). The CDR3 runs to 19 residues. V was pared by 2 bases and J by 9 bases, with 20 bases of the junction left unmatched. The CDR3 DNA reads as TGCAGTGCTAGATCGGATATTGGACTAGCGGGAATCACGACCAGTGAGCAGTTCTTC. This translates into CSARSDIGLAGITTSEQFF.

At least ten counts were recorded for this clonotype. The chain recombines TRBV9 with TRBJ2-1; TRBD2 is a possible D gene (5 bases). This CDR3 has 15 residues. V lost 0 bases and J lost 7, with 14 bases in between. Germline CDR1 reads SGDLS; CDR2 reads YYNGEE. CDR3 nucleotide sequence: TGTGCCAGCAGCGTAGAGGTTAGGAGGAGGAATGAGCAGTTCTTC. It translates to CASSVEVRRRNEQFF.

In this sample, this clonotype turned up many times. This chain uses TRBV10-2 with TRBJ2-2, with D uncertain. Trimming pared 8 bases from V and 8 bases from J, leaving 9 bases between. Germline values: CDR1 WSHSY, CDR2 SAAADI. The length of the CDR3 is 11 residues. The CDR3 DNA reads as TGCGCCAGCGAAGTGCGTGGGGAGCTGTTTTTT. Translation gives CASEVRGELFF.

This clonotype occurred many times. V and J are TRBV5-1 and TRBJ2-1, with a possible D match to TRBD2 (6 bases). Per the germline V gene, CDR1 is SGHRS and CDR2 is YFSETQ. This CDR3 region has 14 residues. The ends were cut back, 3 bases at V and 5 bases at J, with 12 bases in the middle. The CDR3: CASSSGGANNEQFF. CDR3 nucleotide sequence: TGCGCCAGCAGCTCCGGGGGAGCCAACAATGAGCAGTTCTTC.

On this clonotype itself: The junction does not match germline at one end; this may be a read error. The rearrangement joins TRBV15 to TRBJ2-2; 7 bases map to TRBD2. CDR1 LNHNV and CDR2 YYDKDF come from the germline V gene (reference sequence). This CDR3 comprises 16 residues. The CDR3 loop reads CATSRVRRENTGELLF. CDR3 in DNA: TGTGCCACCAGCAGAGTAAGGCGGGAGAACACCGGGGAGCTGTTGTTT.

This clonotype was seen repeatedly, ten times or more. The rearrangement uses TRBV27 and TRBJ2-7; TRBD2 agrees at 7 bases. The germline CDR1 and CDR2 sequences are MNHEY and SMNVEV (reference sequence). The CDR3 is 16 residues long. With 0 bases clipped from V and 2 bases from J, the junction kept 7 bases outside the gene matches. The CDR3 is CASSLSLVLAPYEQYF. CDR3 sequence (DNA): TGTGCCAGCAGTTTATCGTTGGTACTAGCGCCCTACGAGCAGTACTTC.

In its sample, this clonotype was seen a few times. The chain couples TRBV6-2 or TRBV6-3 to TRBJ2-5; D call uncertain. The CDR3 contains 17 residues. CDR1 and CDR2 from the germline V gene are MNHEY and SVGEGT. V was trimmed by 0 bases and J by 2 bases, leaving 16 bases between them. The CDR3 bases are TGTGCCAGCAGTTACTCTAGGAGTAGCTGGAGACAAGAGACCCAGTACTTC. As protein: CASSYSRSSWRQETQYF.

This clonotype was observed a few times. CDR3 coding DNA: TGTGCCAGCAAACCGGGACATCCACCCAGGGGGTTCTACAATGAGCAGTTCTTC. It translates to CASKPGHPPRGFYNEQFF. V usage is TRBV27 and J usage is TRBJ2-1, with 7 bases that match TRBD1. CDR1 and CDR2 (germline): MNHEY, SMNVEV (reference sequence). The CDR3 is made up of 18 amino acids. V dropped 7 bases and J dropped 3; count of bases not matched to a gene: 18.

The chain links TRBV6-5 to TRBJ2-2, with a possible D match to TRBD2 (6 bases). The V gene's germline CDR1 is MNHEY and CDR2 SVGAGI. Trimming removed 2 bases from V and 0 bases from J, with 10 bases in between. The CDR3 is made up of 16 amino acids. The CDR3 nucleotides read TGTGCCAGCAGTTACAGTAGCGGCACGAACACCGGGGAGCTGTTTTTT. Translating gives CASSYSSGTNTGELFF.

The chain employs TRBV27 and TRBJ2-7; 10 nucleotides align to TRBD2. The CDR3 covers 14 residues. CDR1 is MNHEY, CDR2 SMNVEV, per germline (reference sequence). The ends lost 3 bases at V and 5 bases at J; junction bases unmatched: 4. The chain's CDR3 is CASSFTLAGDEQYF. CDR3 bases: TGTGCCAGCAGTTTTACCCTAGCGGGAGACGAGCAGTACTTC.

The chain employs TRBV14 and TRBJ1-6; D gene uncertain. Deletions cut 1 base from V and 10 bases from J, with 5 bases between. This CDR3 contains 12 residues. Germline values: CDR1 SGHDN, CDR2 FVKESK. The CDR3 reads CASSQVLSPLHF. Written as DNA, the CDR3 is TGTGCCAGCAGCCAAGTCTTGTCACCCCTCCACTTT. Using reference TRBV14 and TRBJ1-6 for the parts outside the CDR3, the full variable domain is EAGVTQFPSHSVIEKGQTVTLRCDPISGHDNLYWYRRVMGKEIKFLLHFVKESKQDESGMPNNRFLAERTGGTYSTLKVQPAELEDSGVYFCASSQVLSPLHFGNGTRLTVT.

This clonotype was detected only a few times. The chain carries TRBV29-1 and TRBJ2-1; the match to TRBD2 covers 11 bases. CDR1 and CDR2 (germline): SQVTM, ANQGSEA. Losses at the gene ends were 6 bases for V and 3 bases for J; bases not matched to a gene: 16. The CDR3 totals 18 residues. For the CDR3, the DNA is TGCAGCGTGGATAGCCCTTTCGGACTAGCGGGCGACTACAATGAGCAGTTCTTC. This gives the protein CSVDSPFGLAGDYNEQFF.

This clonotype was observed at least ten times. V is TRBV5-1 and J is TRBJ2-1, with 8 bases fitting TRBD2. This CDR3 is 16 amino acids long. Germline loops: CDR1 SGHRS, CDR2 YFSETQ. The V segment lost 5 bases and the J segment 8 bases; nucleotides outside the gene matches: 15. This CDR3 reads CASRRLATNPRDEQFF. The CDR3 DNA sequence: TGCGCCAGCAGGCGACTAGCGACCAACCCCCGGGATGAGCAGTTCTTC.

This clonotype has at least ten counts. The V and J genes are TRBV5-1 and TRBJ2-1; TRBD1 matches 9 bases. Trimming cost V 4 bases and J 7 bases; bases outside gene matches: 6. CDR1 is SGHRS, CDR2 YFSETQ, per germline. There are 14 residues in the CDR3. In DNA form, the CDR3 reads TGCGCCAGCAGCGAGCCGGGACAGGGTAATGAGCAGTTCTTC. It encodes CASSEPGQGNEQFF. Looking up the rest from reference TRBV5-1 and TRBJ2-1 gives the full variable domain: KAGVTQTPRYLIKTRGQQVTLSCSPISGHRSVSWYQQTPGQGLQFLFEYFSETQRNKGNFPGRFSGRQFSNSRSEMNVSTLELGDSALYLCASSEPGQGNEQFFGPGTRLTVL.

This clonotype was counted ten times or more. Written as DNA, the CDR3 is TGCAGTGCTAGAGATACTGGCTCCTACAATGAGCAGTTCTTC. It specifies CSARDTGSYNEQFF. The chain joins TRBV20-1 to TRBJ2-1, with no clear D. V lost 0 bases and J 0 bases, leaving 6 bases between the germline ends. CDR3 length: 14 residues. Germline V gives CDR1 DFQATT, CDR2 SNEGSKA (reference sequence).

This clonotype was seen more than once but under ten times. The V call is TRBV28, the J call TRBJ1-6; D unresolved. V dropped 6 bases and J dropped 12 bases, with 9 bases sitting between them. CDR1 is MDHEN, CDR2 SYDVKM, per germline. The CDR3 has 11 residues. In DNA form, the CDR3 reads TGTGCCAGCAGCTCTCCGGAACCCCTCCACTTT. This sequence encodes CASSSPEPLHF.

This clonotype was picked up a small number of times. The DNA is omitted, as the CDR3 cannot be located on it reliably, and the CDR3 follows TCRdb's listing. The gene calls are TRBV12-3 or TRBV12-4 and TRBJ1-4; whether TRBD1, the table's D call, matches the DNA was not checked. The CDR3 numbers 18 amino acids, ends counted. CDR3 protein: CASSLAPGSSTNEKLFFF.

The sample holds many counts of this clonotype. V and J are TRBV12-3 or TRBV12-4 and TRBJ2-2; D is uncertain. V was cut by 10 bases and J by 6 bases, with 6 bases left in between. The CDR3 is made up of 10 amino acids. The CDR3 is CAIGPGELFF. DNA of the CDR3: TGTGCCATCGGCCCCGGGGAGCTGTTTTTT.

The chain employs TRBV24-1 and TRBJ1-2; D gene ambiguous. This CDR3 has 15 residues. Germline CDR1 and CDR2: KGHDR and SFDVKD. V lost 3 bases and J lost 0, with 10 bases in between. CDR3 sequence (DNA): TGTGCCACCAGTGATCCCCGGGCGGCTAACTATGGCTACACCTTC. As protein: CATSDPRAANYGYTF.

At least ten counts were recorded for this clonotype. The rearrangement uses TRBV29-1 and TRBJ2-1; D not resolved. This CDR3 has 11 residues. Looked up from germline, CDR1 is SQVTM and CDR2 is ANQGSEA. V was clipped by 5 bases and J by 9 bases, with 11 bases between them. This CDR3 is CSVMLDGEQFF. The CDR3 DNA follows: TGCAGCGTTATGTTGGACGGTGAGCAGTTCTTC.